A few counts support the clone carrying this TCR beta chain. Its specificity is unknown. Using its own MiXCR run on the 5' RACE reads, TCRdb lists one record per CDR3 protein. This sample carries under 45,000 distinct CDR3 sequences, 6% to 9.5% of them seen once, and the ten largest clones take about 9.4%. Time point given: blood at routine non-recurrence follow-up after resection. No cell sorting; template was whole RNA from tumor, lung tissue or PBMC. This record comes from a study of spatial heterogeneity in lung cancer. Notes on the study in general: Tumor TCRs that were ubiquitous and expanded showed up in blood more at resection than follow-up.

CDR3 length: 15 residues. V was shortened by 0 bases and J by 3 bases, with 11 bases between the two germline ends. The V gene's germline CDR1 is SGHVS and CDR2 FNYEAQ. This clonotype was sampled from a male donor with early-stage non-small cell lung cancer. V gene TRBV7-6 combines with J gene TRBJ1-1; D possibly corresponds to TRBD1 (5 bases). The specimen comprised PBMCs, sampled at follow-up. CDR3 sequence: CASSLASGRDTEAFF. The CDR3 DNA follows: TGTGCCAGCAGCTTAGCGTCAGGGAGGGACACTGAAGCTTTCTTT.